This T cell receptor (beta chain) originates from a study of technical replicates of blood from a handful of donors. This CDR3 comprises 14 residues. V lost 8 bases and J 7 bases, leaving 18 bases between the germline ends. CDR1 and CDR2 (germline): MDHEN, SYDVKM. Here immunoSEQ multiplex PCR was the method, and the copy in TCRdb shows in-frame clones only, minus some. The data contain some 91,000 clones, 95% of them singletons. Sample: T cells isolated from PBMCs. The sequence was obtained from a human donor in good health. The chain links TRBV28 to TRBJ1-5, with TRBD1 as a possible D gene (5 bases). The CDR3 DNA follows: TGTGCCAGCTGGGGGGGGATGGTTCGACAGCCCCAGCATTTT. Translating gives CASWGGMVRQPQHF.